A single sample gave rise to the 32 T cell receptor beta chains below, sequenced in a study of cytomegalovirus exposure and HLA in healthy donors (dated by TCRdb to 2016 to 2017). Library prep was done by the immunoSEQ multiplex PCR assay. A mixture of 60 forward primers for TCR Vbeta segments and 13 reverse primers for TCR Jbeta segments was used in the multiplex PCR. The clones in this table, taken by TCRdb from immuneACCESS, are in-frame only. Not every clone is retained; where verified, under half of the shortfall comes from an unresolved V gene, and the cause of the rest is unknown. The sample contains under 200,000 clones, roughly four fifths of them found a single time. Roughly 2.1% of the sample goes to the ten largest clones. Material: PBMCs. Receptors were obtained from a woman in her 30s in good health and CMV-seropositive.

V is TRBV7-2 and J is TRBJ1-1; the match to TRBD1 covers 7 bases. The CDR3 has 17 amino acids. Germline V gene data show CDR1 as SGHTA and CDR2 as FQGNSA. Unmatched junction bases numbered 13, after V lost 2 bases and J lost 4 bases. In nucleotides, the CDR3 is TGTGCCAGCAGCTTACTGAACAGGGGCTTCCGTGGCACTGAAGCTTTCTTT. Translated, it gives CASSLLNRGFRGTEAFF.

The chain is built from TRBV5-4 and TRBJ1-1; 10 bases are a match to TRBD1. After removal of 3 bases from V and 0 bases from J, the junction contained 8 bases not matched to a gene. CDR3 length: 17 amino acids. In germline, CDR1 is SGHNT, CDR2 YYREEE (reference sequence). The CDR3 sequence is CASSWRDRGIMNTEAFF. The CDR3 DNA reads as TGTGCCAGCAGCTGGAGGGACAGGGGCATTATGAACACTGAAGCTTTCTTT. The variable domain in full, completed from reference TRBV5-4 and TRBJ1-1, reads ETGVTQSPTHLIKTRGQQVTLRCSSQSGHNTVSWYQQALGQGPQFIFQYYREEENGRGNFPPRFSGLQFPNYSSELNVNALELDDSALYLCASSWRDRGIMNTEAFFGQGTRLTVV.

The CDR3 DNA reads TGTGCCAGCCGAGGACAGGGGACCACCGGGGAGCTGTTTTTT. Protein: CASRGQGTTGELFF. The genes are TRBV2 and TRBJ2-2, with 9 bases aligning to TRBD1. V was clipped by 8 bases and J by 4 bases; unmatched bases: 5. In germline, CDR1 is SNHLY, CDR2 FYNNEI. CDR3 size: 14 residues.

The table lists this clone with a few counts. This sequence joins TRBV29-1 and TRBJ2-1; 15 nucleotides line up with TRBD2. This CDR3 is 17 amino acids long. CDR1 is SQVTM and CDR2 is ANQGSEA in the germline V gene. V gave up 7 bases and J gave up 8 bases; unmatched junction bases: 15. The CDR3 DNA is TGCAGCGGCGGGGCGGGCAGGACTAGCGGGGGGGGCGATGAGCAGTTCTTC. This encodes CSGGAGRTSGGGDEQFF.

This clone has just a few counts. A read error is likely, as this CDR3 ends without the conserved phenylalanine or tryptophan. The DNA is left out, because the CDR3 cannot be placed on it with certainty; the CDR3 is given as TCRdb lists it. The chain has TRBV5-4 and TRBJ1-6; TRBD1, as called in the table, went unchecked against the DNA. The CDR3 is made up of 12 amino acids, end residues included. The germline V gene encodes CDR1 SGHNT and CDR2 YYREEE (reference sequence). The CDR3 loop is CASSWDSSKPAL.

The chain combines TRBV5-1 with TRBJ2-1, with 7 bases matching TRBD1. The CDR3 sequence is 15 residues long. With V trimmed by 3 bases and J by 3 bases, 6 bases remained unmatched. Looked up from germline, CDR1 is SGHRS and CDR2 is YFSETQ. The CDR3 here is CASSSPGQSYNEQFF. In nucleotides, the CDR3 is TGCGCCAGCAGCTCTCCGGGACAGAGCTACAATGAGCAGTTCTTC.

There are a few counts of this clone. This CDR3 is CASSTGGNTIYF. The CDR3 DNA is TGTGCCAGTAGTACAGGAGGAAACACCATATATTTT. V and J are TRBV19 and TRBJ1-3; no definite D call. With 4 bases removed from V and 4 bases from J, the gap between germline ends came to 5 bases. This CDR3 is built from 12 residues. Germline CDR1 is LNHDA and CDR2 is SQIVND (reference sequence). Full variable domain (rest looked up from reference TRBV19 and TRBJ1-3): DGGITQSPKYLFRKEGQNVTLSCEQNLNHDAMYWYRQDPGQGLRLIYYSQIVNDFQKGDIAEGYSVSREKKESFPLTVTSAQKNPTAFYLCASSTGGNTIYFGEGSWLTVV.

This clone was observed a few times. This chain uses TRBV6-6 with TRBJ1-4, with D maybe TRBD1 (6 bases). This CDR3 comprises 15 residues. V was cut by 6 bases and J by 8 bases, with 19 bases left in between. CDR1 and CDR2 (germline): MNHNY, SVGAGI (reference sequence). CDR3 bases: TGTGCCAGCAGGTCCCACAGGGATCTCCAAGAAAAACTGTTTTTT. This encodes CASRSHRDLQEKLFF.

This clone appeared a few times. In DNA, the CDR3 is TGTGCCTGGAGTGCAGCTTTGGGGCAGGCTCTTAATCAGCCCCAGCATTTT. Protein product: CAWSAALGQALNQPQHF. This chain links TRBV30 with TRBJ1-5, with D possibly being TRBD1 (5 bases). This CDR3 is built from 17 residues. Germline V CDR1 and CDR2: GTSNPN, SVGIG (reference sequence). With 1 base removed from V and 4 bases from J, the gap between germline ends came to 20 bases.

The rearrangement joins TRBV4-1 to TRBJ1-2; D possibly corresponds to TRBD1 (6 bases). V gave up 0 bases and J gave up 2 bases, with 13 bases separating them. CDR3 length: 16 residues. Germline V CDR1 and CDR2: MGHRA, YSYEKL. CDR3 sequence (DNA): TGCGCCAGCAGCCAAGACACAGGGCGGGCCAACTATGGCTACACCTTC. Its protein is CASSQDTGRANYGYTF.

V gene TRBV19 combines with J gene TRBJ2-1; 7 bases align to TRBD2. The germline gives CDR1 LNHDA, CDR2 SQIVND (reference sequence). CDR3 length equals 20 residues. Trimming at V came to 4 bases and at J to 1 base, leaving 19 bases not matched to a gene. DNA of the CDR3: TGTGCCAGTAGTACAAGAGCGGGAAGCTTTCGGACGAGGTCCTACAATGAGCAGTTCTTC. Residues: CASSTRAGSFRTRSYNEQFF.

As DNA, the CDR3 is TGTGCCAGCAGCCCGCATGGCGGGGGGGGAAATGAGCAGTTCTTC. Its protein is CASSPHGGGGNEQFF. V usage is TRBV9 and J usage is TRBJ2-1, with 9 bases matching TRBD2. CDR3 size: 15 residues. The germline V gene has CDR1 SGDLS and CDR2 YYNGEE. The V and J ends lost 4 bases and 7 bases, in that order; junction bases with no gene match: 9. Full variable domain (missing parts from reference TRBV9 and TRBJ2-1): DSGVTQTPKHLITATGQRVTLRCSPRSGDLSVYWYQQSLDQGLQFLIQYYNGEERAKGNILERFSAQQFPDLHSELNLSSLELGDSALYFCASSPHGGGGNEQFFGPGTRLTVL.

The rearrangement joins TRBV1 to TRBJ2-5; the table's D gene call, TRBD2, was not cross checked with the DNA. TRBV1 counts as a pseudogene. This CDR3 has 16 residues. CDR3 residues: CTSSQDKELTRETQYF. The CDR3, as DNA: TGCACCAGCAGCCAAGATAAAGAGTTAACGCGAGAGACCCAGTACTTC.

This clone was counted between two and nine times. The CDR3 DNA is TGCGCCAGCAGCCAAGACCCACAGGGGGCCATAGACTACACCTTC. Protein product: CASSQDPQGAIDYTF. This chain connects TRBV4-1 to TRBJ1-2, with 9 bases matching TRBD1. CDR1 MGHRA and CDR2 YSYEKL come from the germline V gene. CDR3 length: 15 amino acids. V dropped 0 bases and J dropped 10; count of bases not matched to a gene: 9.

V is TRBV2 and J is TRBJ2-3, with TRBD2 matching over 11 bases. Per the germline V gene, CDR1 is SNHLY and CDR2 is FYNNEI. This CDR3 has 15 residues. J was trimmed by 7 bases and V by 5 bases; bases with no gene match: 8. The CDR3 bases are TGTGCCAGCAGTCCTAAGGGACTAGCGGCCAATACGCAGTATTTT. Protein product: CASSPKGLAANTQYF.

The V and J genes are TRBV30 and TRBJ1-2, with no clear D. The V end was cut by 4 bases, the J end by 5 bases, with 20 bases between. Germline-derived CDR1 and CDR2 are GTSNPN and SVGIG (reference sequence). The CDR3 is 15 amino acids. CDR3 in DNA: TGTGCCTGGAAGCGGTGGGCCAGGTCCCGATATGGCTACACCTTC. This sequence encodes CAWKRWARSRYGYTF.

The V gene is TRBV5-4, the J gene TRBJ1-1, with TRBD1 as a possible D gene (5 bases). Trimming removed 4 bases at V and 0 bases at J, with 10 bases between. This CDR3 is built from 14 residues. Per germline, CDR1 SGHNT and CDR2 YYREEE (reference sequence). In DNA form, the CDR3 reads TGTGCCAGCAGCAAAGGGGATATGAACACTGAAGCTTTCTTT. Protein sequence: CASSKGDMNTEAFF.

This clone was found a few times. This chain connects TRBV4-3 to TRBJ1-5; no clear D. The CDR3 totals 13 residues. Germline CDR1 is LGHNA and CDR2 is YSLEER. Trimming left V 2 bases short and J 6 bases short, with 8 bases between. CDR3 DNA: TGCGCCAGCAGCCAATCCCGCAGTCAGCCCCAGCATTTT. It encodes CASSQSRSQPQHF.

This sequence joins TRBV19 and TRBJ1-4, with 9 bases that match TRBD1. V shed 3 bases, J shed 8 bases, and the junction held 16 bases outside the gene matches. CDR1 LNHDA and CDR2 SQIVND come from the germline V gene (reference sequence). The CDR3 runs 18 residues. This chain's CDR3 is CASSMGTGTGPAGEKLFF. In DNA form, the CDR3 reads TGTGCCAGTAGTATGGGGACCGGGACAGGGCCGGCGGGAGAAAAACTGTTTTTT.

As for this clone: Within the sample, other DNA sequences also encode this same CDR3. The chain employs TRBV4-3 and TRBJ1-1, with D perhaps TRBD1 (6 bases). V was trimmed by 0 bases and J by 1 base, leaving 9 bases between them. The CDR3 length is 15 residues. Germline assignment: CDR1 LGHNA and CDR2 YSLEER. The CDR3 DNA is TGCGCCAGCAGCCAAGATTTGACAGGGAACACTGAAGCTTTCTTT. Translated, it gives CASSQDLTGNTEAFF.

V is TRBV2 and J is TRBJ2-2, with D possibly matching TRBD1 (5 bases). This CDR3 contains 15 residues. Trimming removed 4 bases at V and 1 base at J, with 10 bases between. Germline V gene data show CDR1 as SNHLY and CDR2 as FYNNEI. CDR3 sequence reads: CASSGRQRNTGELFF. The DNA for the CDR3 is TGTGCCAGCAGTGGGCGACAGCGGAACACCGGGGAGCTGTTTTTT.

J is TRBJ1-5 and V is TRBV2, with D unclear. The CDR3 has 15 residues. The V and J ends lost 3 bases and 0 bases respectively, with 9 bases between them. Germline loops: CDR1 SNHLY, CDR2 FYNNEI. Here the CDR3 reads CASSDPLYSNQPQHF. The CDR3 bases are TGTGCCAGCAGTGACCCCTTATATAGCAATCAGCCCCAGCATTTT.

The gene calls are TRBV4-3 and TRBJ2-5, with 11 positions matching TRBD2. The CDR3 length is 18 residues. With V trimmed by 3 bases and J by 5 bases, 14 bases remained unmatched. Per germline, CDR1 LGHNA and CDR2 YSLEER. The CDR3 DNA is TGCGCCAGCAGCCACTTGATCCCTACTAGCGGGAGTTTGGAGACCCAGTACTTC. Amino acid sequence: CASSHLIPTSGSLETQYF.

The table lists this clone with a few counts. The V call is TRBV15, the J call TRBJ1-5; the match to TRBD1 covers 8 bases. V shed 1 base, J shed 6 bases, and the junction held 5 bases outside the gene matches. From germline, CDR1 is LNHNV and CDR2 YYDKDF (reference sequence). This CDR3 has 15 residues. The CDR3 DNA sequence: TGTGCCACCAGCAGAGCTACAGGGGGTAGTCAGCCCCAGCATTTT. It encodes CATSRATGGSQPQHF.

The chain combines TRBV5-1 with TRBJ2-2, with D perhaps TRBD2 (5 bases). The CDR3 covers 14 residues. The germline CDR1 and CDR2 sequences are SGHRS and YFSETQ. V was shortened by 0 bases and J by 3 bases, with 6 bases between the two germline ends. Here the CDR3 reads CASSLGEYTGELFF. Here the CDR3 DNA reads TGCGCCAGCAGCTTGGGGGAGTACACCGGGGAGCTGTTTTTT.

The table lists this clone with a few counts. Written as DNA, the CDR3 is TGTGCCAGCAGCTTAGGGGGACAGGGAACTAACTATGGCTACACCTTC. It codes for CASSLGGQGTNYGYTF. This chain uses TRBV7-2 with TRBJ1-2; the match to TRBD1 covers 9 bases. Germline V gene sequence: CDR1 SGHTA, CDR2 FQGNSA. CDR3 length: 16 amino acids. The V segment lost 1 base and the J segment 0 bases; nucleotides outside the gene matches: 3. The whole variable domain, filled in from reference TRBV7-2 and TRBJ1-2, reads GAGVSQSPSNKVTEKGKDVELRCDPISGHTALYWYRQSLGQGLEFLIYFQGNSAPDKSGLPSDRFSAERTGGSVSTLTIQRTQQEDSAVYLCASSLGGQGTNYGYTFGSGTRLTVV.

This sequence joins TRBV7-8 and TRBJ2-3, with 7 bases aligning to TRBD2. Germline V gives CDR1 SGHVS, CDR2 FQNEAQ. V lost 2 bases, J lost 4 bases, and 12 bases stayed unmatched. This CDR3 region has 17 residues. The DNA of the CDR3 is TGTGCCAGCAGCTTATTACGGCGGGAGACCCCCCCAGATACGCAGTATTTT. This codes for CASSLLRRETPPDTQYF.

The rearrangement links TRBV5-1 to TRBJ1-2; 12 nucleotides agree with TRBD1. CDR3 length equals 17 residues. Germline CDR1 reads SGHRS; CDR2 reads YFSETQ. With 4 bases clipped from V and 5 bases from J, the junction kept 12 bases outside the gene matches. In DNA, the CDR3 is TGCGCCAGCAGCCGGGGGGGACAGGGGGCCGGTCGGTATGGCTACACCTTC. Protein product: CASSRGGQGAGRYGYTF.

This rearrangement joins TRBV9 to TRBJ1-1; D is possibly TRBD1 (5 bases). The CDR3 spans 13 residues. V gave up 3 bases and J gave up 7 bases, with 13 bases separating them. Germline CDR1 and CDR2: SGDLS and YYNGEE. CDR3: CASSAGSQGEAFF. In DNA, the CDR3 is TGTGCCAGCAGCGCCGGGTCGCAGGGTGAAGCTTTCTTT.

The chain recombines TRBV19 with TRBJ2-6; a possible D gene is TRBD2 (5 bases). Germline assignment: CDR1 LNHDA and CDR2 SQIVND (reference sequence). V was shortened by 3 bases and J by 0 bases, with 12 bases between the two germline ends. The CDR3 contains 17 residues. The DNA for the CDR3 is TGTGCCAGTAGTATCCCGACCGGACTCTCTGGGGCCAACGTCCTGACTTTC. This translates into CASSIPTGLSGANVLTF.

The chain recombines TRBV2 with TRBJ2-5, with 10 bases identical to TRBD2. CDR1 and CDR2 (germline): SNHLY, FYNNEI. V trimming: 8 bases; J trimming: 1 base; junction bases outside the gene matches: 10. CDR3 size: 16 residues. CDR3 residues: CASGPRTSGPQETQYF. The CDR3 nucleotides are TGTGCCAGCGGTCCTCGGACTAGCGGACCCCAAGAGACCCAGTACTTC.

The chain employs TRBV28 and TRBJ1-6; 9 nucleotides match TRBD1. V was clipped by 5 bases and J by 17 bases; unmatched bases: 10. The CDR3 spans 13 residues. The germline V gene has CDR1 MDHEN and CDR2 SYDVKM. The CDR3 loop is CASSQSGTGSVHF. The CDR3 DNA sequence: TGTGCCAGCAGTCAATCCGGGACAGGGTCAGTCCACTTT.